Below are 21 T cell receptor beta chains sequenced from a single sample in a study of T-cell memory formation after mild COVID-19. One entry per CDR3 protein results from TCRdb running MiXCR on the 5' RACE reads. The data show 100,000 to 150,000 distinct CDR3 sequences, approximately 15% seen once. Sample: PBMCs or a T cell subset sorted from them (not recorded which). Receptors originate from an adult woman who had mild COVID-19 (a few samples of this study predate the infection). Cell type and time point are not known.

Only a few counts were recorded for this clonotype. The chain recombines TRBV4-3 with TRBJ2-3; D may be TRBD2 (5 bases). Trimming took off 0 bases at V and 4 bases at J, with 17 bases between the two ends. Germline V gene sequence: CDR1 LGHNA, CDR2 YSLEER. The CDR3 is 17 residues long. The CDR3 loop reads CASSQENIIGGADTQYF. CDR3 in DNA: TGCGCCAGCAGCCAAGAAAACATTATTGGAGGAGCAGATACGCAGTATTTT.

The chain joins TRBV6-6 to TRBJ1-3, with no clear D. This CDR3 has 13 amino acids. Trimming stripped 8 bases from V and 0 bases from J, with 8 bases between. Germline-derived CDR1 and CDR2 are MNHNY and SVGAGI (reference sequence). CDR3 protein: CASLRDSGNTIYF. The CDR3 region has the DNA TGTGCCAGCTTGCGGGACTCTGGAAACACCATATATTTT.

The chain recombines TRBV29-1 with TRBJ1-2; no firm D call. The CDR3 loop spans 8 amino acids. The V end was cut by 6 bases, the J end by 8 bases, with 4 bases between. Germline CDR1 and CDR2: SQVTM and ANQGSEA. DNA for the CDR3: TGCAGCGTCGGCGGCTACACCTTC. Protein sequence: CSVGGYTF.

This clonotype has more than one count but fewer than ten. The rearrangement links TRBV5-1 to TRBJ2-5, with no clear D. Germline V CDR1 and CDR2: SGHRS, YFSETQ. CDR3 size: 15 residues. Trimming took off 0 bases at V and 0 bases at J, with 9 bases between the two ends. Here the CDR3 DNA reads TGCGCCAGCAGCTTGGGCCAGCTACACCAAGAGACCCAGTACTTC. Translated: CASSLGQLHQETQYF.

J is TRBJ2-1 and V is TRBV30, with TRBD2 as a possible D gene (6 bases). The V and J ends lost 2 bases and 9 bases respectively, with 17 bases between them. The germline V gene has CDR1 GTSNPN and CDR2 SVGIG (reference sequence). The length of the CDR3 is 14 residues. The CDR3 loop is CAWSTGTPGGEQFF. CDR3 coding DNA: TGTGCCTGGAGTACCGGGACCCCCGGGGGTGAGCAGTTCTTC.

This clonotype occurred a few times. The chain has TRBV15 and TRBJ2-6; no definite D call. V was cut by 0 bases and J by 1 base, with 7 bases left in between. Germline CDR1 is LNHNV and CDR2 is YYDKDF (reference sequence). This CDR3 has 16 amino acids. CDR3 nucleotide sequence: TGTGCCACCAGCAGAGATAGGGCGTCTGGGGCCAACGTCCTGACTTTC. It is translated as CATSRDRASGANVLTF.

V usage is TRBV27 and J usage is TRBJ2-2; perhaps TRBD2 as D (5 bases). With 5 bases removed from V and 6 bases from J, the gap between germline ends came to 16 bases. The CDR3 extends over 15 amino acids. The germline CDR1 and CDR2 sequences are MNHEY and SMNVEV (reference sequence). CDR3 sequence: CASSATPLVAGELFF. In DNA, the CDR3 is TGTGCCAGCAGTGCCACCCCACTAGTGGCCGGGGAGCTGTTTTTT.

V and J are TRBV29-1 and TRBJ2-7; D gene uncertain. Per germline, CDR1 SQVTM and CDR2 ANQGSEA. Trimming left V 6 bases short and J 6 bases short, with 15 bases between. The CDR3 runs to 12 residues. The CDR3 loop reads CSVSGPTGEQYF. CDR3 sequence (DNA): TGCAGCGTCAGTGGACCTACCGGCGAGCAGTACTTC.

The chain combines TRBV7-6 with TRBJ2-3; 9 nucleotides agree with TRBD1. The CDR3 contains 15 residues. Germline CDR1 is SGHVS and CDR2 is FNYEAQ. V gave up 5 bases and J gave up 9 bases; unmatched junction bases: 12. The CDR3 here is CASSHRDRVGSTQYF. The CDR3 DNA is TGTGCCAGCAGCCACCGGGACAGGGTAGGCTCAACGCAGTATTTT. Full variable domain (outside the CDR3, taken from reference TRBV7-6 and TRBJ2-3): GAGVSQSPRYKVTKRGQDVALRCDPISGHVSLYWYRQALGQGPEFLTYFNYEAQQDKSGLPNDRFSAERPEGSISTLTIQRTEQRDSAMYRCASSHRDRVGSTQYFGPGTRLTVL.

The chain has TRBV27 and TRBJ1-1; D call uncertain. The CDR3 spans 13 residues. Trimming removed 5 bases at V and 0 bases at J, with 7 bases between. In germline, CDR1 is MNHEY, CDR2 SMNVEV (reference sequence). CDR3 region: CASSPYMNTEAFF. For the CDR3, the DNA is TGTGCCAGCAGTCCGTACATGAACACTGAAGCTTTCTTT.

This clonotype was seen only a few times. The chain uses TRBV5-1 and TRBJ2-3, with 8 bases aligning to TRBD1. The CDR3 is 16 residues long. The V gene end was trimmed by 3 bases and the J gene end by 4 bases; junction bases not matched to a gene: 10. Germline assignment: CDR1 SGHRS and CDR2 YFSETQ. CDR3 DNA: TGCGCCAGCAGCTCGGATGGACAGGGTGGTGCAGATACGCAGTATTTT. Its translation is CASSSDGQGGADTQYF.

The chain has TRBV12-3 or TRBV12-4 and TRBJ2-7, with a possible D match to TRBD1 (5 bases). V gave up 3 bases and J gave up 2 bases, with 11 bases separating them. The CDR3 has 14 amino acids. CDR3 coding DNA: TGTGCCAGCAGTTTTGTCCAGGGAACCTACGAGCAGTACTTC. Its translation is CASSFVQGTYEQYF.

The V and J genes are TRBV12-3 or TRBV12-4 and TRBJ1-5; TRBD1 aligns across 7 bases. After removal of 5 bases from V and 4 bases from J, the junction contained 8 bases not matched to a gene. CDR3 length equals 15 residues. This CDR3 is CASSEQGLGNQPQHF. For the CDR3, the DNA is TGTGCCAGCAGTGAACAGGGGTTGGGGAATCAGCCCCAGCATTTT.

This clonotype was observed at least ten times. The chain recombines TRBV27 with TRBJ2-3; TRBD1 might be the D (6 bases). V lost 2 bases to trimming and J lost 4 bases, with 13 bases between them. CDR1 and CDR2 from the germline V gene are MNHEY and SMNVEV (reference sequence). The CDR3 extends over 15 amino acids. CDR3 nucleotide sequence: TGTGCCAGCAGTTTACAGGGGCGCCCACCAGATACGCAGTATTTT. As protein: CASSLQGRPPDTQYF.

The chain carries TRBV7-6 and TRBJ2-5; TRBD1 is a possible D gene (5 bases). V dropped 4 bases and J dropped 4 bases, with 19 bases sitting between them. The CDR3 is 16 residues long. Looked up from germline, CDR1 is SGHVS and CDR2 is FNYEAQ. The CDR3 DNA sequence: TGTGCCAGCAGCTCTCAACCGATAAGGGGCGGAGAGACCCAGTACTTC. Translation: CASSSQPIRGGETQYF. Full variable domain (outside the CDR3, taken from reference TRBV7-6 and TRBJ2-5): GAGVSQSPRYKVTKRGQDVALRCDPISGHVSLYWYRQALGQGPEFLTYFNYEAQQDKSGLPNDRFSAERPEGSISTLTIQRTEQRDSAMYRCASSSQPIRGGETQYFGPGTRLLVL.

The rearrangement links TRBV29-1 to TRBJ1-1; perhaps TRBD1 as D (5 bases). V gave up 2 bases and J gave up 6 bases, with 10 bases separating them. This CDR3 comprises 12 residues. Germline lookup yields CDR1 SQVTM and CDR2 ANQGSEA. The CDR3 bases are TGCAGCGTTGAACCGGGACTTTCTGAAGCTTTCTTT. Translated: CSVEPGLSEAFF.

This clonotype was observed a few times. This sequence joins TRBV7-9 and TRBJ2-5; D remains unclear. The germline V and J ends were trimmed by 1 base and 5 bases, with 11 bases remaining between them. The germline gives CDR1 SEHNR, CDR2 FQNEAQ (reference sequence). The CDR3 contains 14 residues. CDR3 bases: TGTGCCAGCAGCTTAGAGGAAGGTGGGGAGACCCAGTACTTC. It codes for CASSLEEGGETQYF. Drawing the rest from reference TRBV7-9 and TRBJ2-5, the complete variable domain is DTGVSQNPRHKITKRGQNVTFRCDPISEHNRLYWYRQTLGQGPEFLTYFQNEAQLEKSRLLSDRFSAERPKGSFSTLEIQRTEQGDSAMYLCASSLEEGGETQYFGPGTRLLVL.

The chain joins TRBV7-2 to TRBJ1-2, with D perhaps TRBD1 (6 bases). V shed 5 bases and J shed 3 bases, with 13 bases lying between them. The CDR3 covers 14 residues. Germline V gives CDR1 SGHTA, CDR2 FQGNSA. The CDR3 loop reads CASSITQGDYGYTF. The CDR3 coding sequence is TGTGCCAGCAGCATAACACAGGGAGACTATGGCTACACCTTC.

The rearrangement links TRBV27 to TRBJ1-5; the match to TRBD1 covers 9 bases. The CDR3 length is 15 residues. Germline trimming cut 6 bases from V and 5 bases from J; bases unmatched to any gene: 8. The germline gives CDR1 MNHEY, CDR2 SMNVEV (reference sequence). Here the CDR3 reads CASRTGTGTYQPQHF. In DNA form, the CDR3 reads TGTGCCAGCAGAACCGGGACAGGGACTTATCAGCCCCAGCATTTT.

In DNA form, the CDR3 reads TGTGCCAGCAGCTTAGGCGGGGTAACGGGACACCCAGTCCCAGCTTTCTTT. It is translated as CASSLGGVTGHPVPAFF. The chain recombines TRBV7-9 with TRBJ1-1, with D maybe TRBD1 (6 bases). Germline V gene lookup returns CDR1 SEHNR and CDR2 FQNEAQ (reference sequence). The germline V and J ends were trimmed by 1 base and 10 bases, with 25 bases remaining between them. The CDR3 contains 17 residues.

This clonotype was picked up one time. A much larger clone is a single base away; this may be a read error. V gene TRBV5-1 combines with J gene TRBJ2-2, with TRBD1 matching over 9 bases. Germline CDR1 reads SGHRS; CDR2 reads YFSETQ. With V trimmed by 3 bases and J by 4 bases, 4 bases remained unmatched. This CDR3 spans 15 amino acids. CDR3 DNA: TGCGCCAGCAGCTCCGGGACAGGGACCACCGGGGAGCTGTTTTTT. Protein: CASSSGTGTTGELFF.